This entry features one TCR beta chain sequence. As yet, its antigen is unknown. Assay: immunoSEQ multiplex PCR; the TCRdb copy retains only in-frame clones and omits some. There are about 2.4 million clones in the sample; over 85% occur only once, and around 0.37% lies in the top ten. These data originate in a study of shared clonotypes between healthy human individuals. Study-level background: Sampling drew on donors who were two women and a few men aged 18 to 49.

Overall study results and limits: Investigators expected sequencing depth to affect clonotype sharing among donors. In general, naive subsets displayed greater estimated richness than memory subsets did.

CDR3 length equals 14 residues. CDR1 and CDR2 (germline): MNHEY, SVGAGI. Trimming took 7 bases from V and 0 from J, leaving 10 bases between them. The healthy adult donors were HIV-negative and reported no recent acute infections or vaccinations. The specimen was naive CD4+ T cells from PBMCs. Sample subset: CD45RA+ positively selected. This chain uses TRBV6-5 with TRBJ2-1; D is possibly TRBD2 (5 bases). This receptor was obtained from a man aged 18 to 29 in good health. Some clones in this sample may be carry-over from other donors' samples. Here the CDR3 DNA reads TGTGCCAGCAATGAGCGGAGCTCCTACAATGAGCAGTTCTTC. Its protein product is CASNERSSYNEQFF.